The next 24 T cell receptor beta chains were all read from a single sample in a study of spatial heterogeneity in lung cancer (dated by TCRdb to the late 2010s). Taken with the paper, the label for time point translates to: sample taken at primary tumor resection. For TCR sequencing, whole RNA was extracted from tumor and nontumor lung tissue, or from cryopreserved PBMC samples, and no cell sorting was done. The library was prepared using 5' RACE. Instrument used: NextSeq 500. TCRdb trimmed public reads at Q25 via fastp, called clones via MiXCR and kept in-frame beta chains. Rows with a matching CDR3 protein are joined into one entry that keeps the most common DNA and genes. This sample has about 13,000 distinct CDR3 sequences in its table, and about 5% of those were observed once. The biggest ten clones account for about 38% of the sample. Source: lung tumor tissue, taken at surgery. These receptors originate from a human donor with early-stage non-small cell lung cancer.

In its sample, this clonotype was seen many times. This beta chain turned up in a library designed for alpha chains; as an off-target read, its abundance says little. V and J are TRBV12-3 or TRBV12-4 and TRBJ2-1, with 11 bases fitting TRBD2. V lost 6 bases to trimming and J lost 10 bases; unmatched junction nucleotides: 11. The length of the CDR3 is 15 residues. The CDR3 DNA follows: TGTGCCAGCAGCCAGACTAGCGGGGTTTCGAAGGAGCAGTTCTTC. Its protein is CASSQTSGVSKEQFF.

This clonotype was detected many times. The library was designed around alpha chains, so this beta chain is a stray read whose abundance carries little weight. The genes are TRBV20-1 and TRBJ1-3, with D possibly matching TRBD1 (5 bases). The V end lost 0 bases, the J end lost 4 bases, and 13 bases lay between the germline ends. The CDR3 consists of 15 residues. Germline CDR1 and CDR2: DFQATT and SNEGSKA (reference sequence). CDR3 sequence (DNA): TGCAGTGCTAGAGATAGCTCAGGGTACGGAAACACCATATATTTT. Encoded protein: CSARDSSGYGNTIYF.

This clonotype was seen repeatedly, ten times or more. This beta chain slipped into a library made for alpha chains as a stray read, so its size is not meaningful. The gene calls are TRBV9 and TRBJ1-2; no reliable D call. The CDR3 totals 11 residues. The V end lost 3 bases, the J end lost 2 bases, and 2 bases lay between the germline ends. The germline V gene has CDR1 SGDLS and CDR2 YYNGEE. The chain's CDR3 is CASSDNYGYTF. For the CDR3, the DNA is TGTGCCAGCAGCGACAACTATGGCTACACCTTC. Filled out from reference TRBV9 and TRBJ1-2, the complete variable domain reads DSGVTQTPKHLITATGQRVTLRCSPRSGDLSVYWYQQSLDQGLQFLIQYYNGEERAKGNILERFSAQQFPDLHSELNLSSLELGDSALYFCASSDNYGYTFGSGTRLTVV.

This clonotype has ten or more counts. This beta chain was picked up by a library intended for alpha chains and is off target, so its count carries little meaning. The chain is built from TRBV20-1 and TRBJ2-2; 10 bases map to TRBD2. The CDR3 is 15 amino acids. Unmatched junction bases numbered 4, after V lost 1 base and J lost 5 bases. In germline, CDR1 is DFQATT, CDR2 SNEGSKA (reference sequence). The CDR3 spells CSARASGRRTGELFF. The DNA for the CDR3 is TGCAGTGCTAGAGCTAGCGGGAGACGGACCGGGGAGCTGTTTTTT.

Ten or more counts support this clonotype. This beta chain turned up in a library designed for alpha chains; as an off-target read, its abundance says little. V and J are TRBV12-3 or TRBV12-4 and TRBJ1-2, with D tentatively TRBD1 (5 bases). The CDR3 is 12 residues long. V shed 6 bases and J shed 8 bases, with 13 bases lying between them. This CDR3 is CASRPGFLGYTF. CDR3 nucleotide sequence: TGTGCCAGCAGGCCAGGGTTTCTGGGCTACACCTTC.

In its sample, this clonotype was seen many times. Since the library was made to target alpha chains, this beta chain is a stray read and its abundance is not meaningful. The chain employs TRBV12-3 or TRBV12-4 and TRBJ1-6, with D perhaps TRBD1 (5 bases). The CDR3 is 15 amino acids. Deletions cut 6 bases from V and 10 bases from J, with 19 bases between. The CDR3 bases are TGTGCCAGCAGCACCCGCGCAGGGATAGGGTCACCCCTCCACTTT. It is translated as CASSTRAGIGSPLHF.

Remarks on this clonotype: One base away lies a much larger clone, so this may be a sequencing read error. Since the library was made to target alpha chains, this beta chain is a stray read and its abundance is not meaningful. This sequence joins TRBV6-5 and TRBJ1-5; D might be TRBD1 (6 bases). The CDR3 spans 15 residues. V gave up 6 bases and J gave up 2 bases, with 14 bases separating them. Germline CDR1 MNHEY, CDR2 SVGAGI. The CDR3 is CASSARGQCNQPQHF. The CDR3 DNA sequence: TGTGCCAGCAGCGCGCGGGGGCAGTGCAATCAGCCCCAGCATTTT.

This clonotype was detected only once. Within a library made for alpha chains, this beta chain is off target, and its count is uninformative. The V gene is TRBV7-3, the J gene TRBJ2-2, with D possibly TRBD1 on 6 matching bases. V lost 5 bases and J 1 base, leaving 11 bases between the germline ends. Germline V gene lookup returns CDR1 SGHTA and CDR2 FQGTGA. There are 15 residues in the CDR3. CDR3 region: CASSLLTGNTGELFF. CDR3 DNA: TGTGCCAGCAGCCTCCTGACAGGGAACACCGGGGAGCTGTTTTTT. Full variable domain (rest looked up from reference TRBV7-3 and TRBJ2-2): GAGVSQTPSNKVTEKGKYVELRCDPISGHTALYWYRQSLGQGPEFLIYFQGTGAADDSGLPNDRFFAVRPEGSVSTLKIQRTERGDSAVYLCASSLLTGNTGELFFGEGSRLTVL.

In the case of this clonotype: Because this beta chain is a stray read in a library intended to capture alpha chains, its abundance should not be given much weight. V is TRBV6-2 or TRBV6-3 and J is TRBJ2-3; 10 bases agree with TRBD1. Per the germline V gene, CDR1 is MNHEY and CDR2 is SVGEGT. This CDR3 has 16 amino acids. The J segment lost 4 bases and the V segment lost 5 bases, leaving 9 bases of the junction unmatched. The CDR3 reads CASSPRTGGGADTQYF. In DNA, the CDR3 is TGTGCCAGCAGTCCCCGGACAGGGGGAGGAGCAGATACGCAGTATTTT.

This clonotype was recorded at least ten times. Being off target in a library aimed at alpha chains, this beta chain has a size of little meaning. J is TRBJ1-1 and V is TRBV4-2, with D perhaps matching TRBD1 (6 bases). This CDR3 region has 12 residues. The ends were cut back, 4 bases at V and 8 bases at J, with 11 bases in the middle. The germline gives CDR1 LGHNA, CDR2 YNFKEQ. The CDR3 sequence is CASSLEGGEAFF. Here the CDR3 DNA reads TGTGCCAGCAGCCTCGAGGGGGGGGAAGCTTTCTTT.

This clonotype was counted many times. Found in a library prepared for alpha chains, this beta chain is an off-target read, and its abundance has little meaning. The chain combines TRBV9 with TRBJ2-1; no reliable D call. Germline V gene sequence: CDR1 SGDLS, CDR2 YYNGEE. Trimming took off 1 base at V and 0 bases at J, with 8 bases between the two ends. CDR3 length: 15 residues. The CDR3 loop is CASSVLASSYNEQFF. The CDR3 nucleotides read TGTGCCAGCAGCGTACTTGCGAGCTCCTACAATGAGCAGTTCTTC.

In the case of this clonotype: This beta chain lies outside the target of a library built for alpha chains; its clone size means little. The V call is TRBV29-1, the J call TRBJ2-1; tentatively, D is TRBD1 or TRBD2 (5 bases each). CDR3 size: 12 residues. Looked up from germline, CDR1 is SQVTM and CDR2 is ANQGSEA. Trimming removed 7 bases at V and 6 bases at J, with 13 bases between. CDR3 coding DNA: TGCAGCGCACGGGACGGATCCAATGAGCAGTTCTTC. The encoded protein is CSARDGSNEQFF.

This clonotype was detected many times. This beta chain is off target for a library built for alpha chains, so its abundance means little. V usage is TRBV5-8 and J usage is TRBJ2-3; D possibly matches TRBD1 or TRBD2 (5 bases each). The CDR3 has 15 amino acids. CDR1 and CDR2 (germline): SGHTS, YDEGEE. V gave up 4 bases and J gave up 3 bases, with 15 bases separating them. The CDR3 bases are TGTGCCAGCAGCCGTACGGGGCGGTGGACAGATACGCAGTATTTT. Translation: CASSRTGRWTDTQYF.

By share, this clonotype ranks as medium-sized (0.01 to 0.1%). This beta chain turned up in a library designed for alpha chains; as an off-target read, its abundance says little. V and J are TRBV18 and TRBJ1-1; the match to TRBD1 covers 7 bases. Trimming removed 2 bases from V and 5 bases from J; junction bases left unmatched: 8. The CDR3 extends over 15 amino acids. Germline V gene lookup returns CDR1 KGHSH and CDR2 LQKENI. The CDR3 DNA reads as TGTGCCAGCTCACCAACTCTACCGGGACAGACTGAAGCTTTCTTT. Protein: CASSPTLPGQTEAFF.

This clonotype appeared many times. Because this beta chain is a stray read in a library intended to capture alpha chains, its abundance should not be given much weight. The rearrangement joins TRBV7-9 to TRBJ2-5; no clear D gene. Germline values: CDR1 SEHNR, CDR2 FQNEAQ (reference sequence). The CDR3 runs 13 residues. Trimming pared 2 bases from V and 5 bases from J, leaving 9 bases between. The DNA for the CDR3 is TGTGCCAGCAGCTTAATGGCCGGGGAGACCCAGTACTTC. This sequence encodes CASSLMAGETQYF.

This clonotype has ten or more counts. The library was designed around alpha chains, so this beta chain is a stray read whose abundance carries little weight. The V gene is TRBV27, the J gene TRBJ2-1, with TRBD2 identical over 10 bases. This CDR3 comprises 15 residues. Trimming took 4 bases from V and 4 from J; bases not matched to a gene: 4. Germline V gene data show CDR1 as MNHEY and CDR2 as SMNVEV (reference sequence). The CDR3 DNA sequence: TGTGCCAGCAGTTCCCTAGCGGGGGTATACAATGAGCAGTTCTTC. Residues: CASSSLAGVYNEQFF.

This clonotype was picked up many times. This beta chain turned up in a library designed for alpha chains; as an off-target read, its abundance says little. As DNA, the CDR3 is TGTGCCACCCTGGGGGGTGTGGGTCGCAATGAGCAGTTCTTC. Its protein is CATLGGVGRNEQFF. The V and J genes are TRBV19 and TRBJ2-1, with D perhaps TRBD2 (6 bases). Looked up from germline, CDR1 is LNHDA and CDR2 is SQIVND (reference sequence). V gave up 10 bases and J gave up 6 bases, with 19 bases separating them. The CDR3 consists of 14 residues.

This clonotype came up many times. As an off-target read in a library built for alpha chains, this beta chain has a frequency of little significance. The rearrangement joins TRBV11-2 to TRBJ2-1; 12 positions agree with TRBD2. Germline V lookup: CDR1 SGHAT, CDR2 FQNNGV. Unmatched junction bases numbered 5, after V lost 5 bases and J lost 6 bases. The CDR3 has 15 amino acids. CDR3 sequence: CASSVGTSGLNEQFF. In DNA form, the CDR3 reads TGTGCCAGCAGCGTAGGGACTAGCGGGCTCAATGAGCAGTTCTTC.

As to this clonotype: A library prepared for alpha chains yielded this beta chain as an off-target read; its size is of little meaning. The rearrangement links TRBV9 to TRBJ2-2, with 8 bases aligning to TRBD1. The germline gives CDR1 SGDLS, CDR2 YYNGEE. V shed 0 bases, J shed 7 bases, and the junction held 5 bases outside the gene matches. The CDR3 length is 15 residues. In DNA, the CDR3 is TGTGCCAGCAGCGTAGCAGGGGGCGCGGGCGGGGAGCTGTTTTTT. Translated, it gives CASSVAGGAGGELFF. The full variable domain, in which reference TRBV9 and TRBJ2-2 provide the parts outside the CDR3, is DSGVTQTPKHLITATGQRVTLRCSPRSGDLSVYWYQQSLDQGLQFLIQYYNGEERAKGNILERFSAQQFPDLHSELNLSSLELGDSALYFCASSVAGGAGGELFFGEGSRLTVL.

This clonotype has a count of ten or more. The library was designed around alpha chains, so this beta chain is a stray read whose abundance carries little weight. V and J are TRBV5-1 and TRBJ2-5, with TRBD2 identical over 11 bases. The trim removed 2 bases at V and 5 bases at J, leaving 5 bases unmatched. This CDR3 has 15 amino acids. CDR1 and CDR2 from the germline V gene are SGHRS and YFSETQ. For the CDR3, the DNA is TGCGCCAGCAGCTTCGCACTAGCGGGAGCGGAGACCCAGTACTTC. Protein: CASSFALAGAETQYF.

This clonotype was seen ten or more times. With the library built for alpha chains, this beta chain is off target and its frequency is not meaningful. The rearrangement links TRBV3-1 to TRBJ1-4, with unresolved D. Germline V gives CDR1 LGHDT, CDR2 YNNKEL (reference sequence). The CDR3 totals 12 residues. V was trimmed by 1 base and J by 8 bases, leaving 5 bases between them. In nucleotides, the CDR3 is TGTGCCAGCAGCCAAGGCGGCGAAAAACTGTTTTTT. This translates into CASSQGGEKLFF.

This clonotype was found many times. For a library built for alpha chains, this beta chain is a stray read; little rests on its size. The V and J genes are TRBV11-3 and TRBJ1-1, with 12 positions matching TRBD1. Trimming cost V 5 bases and J 5 bases; bases outside gene matches: 9. Germline CDR1 and CDR2: SGHNT and YENEEA. The CDR3 consists of 16 residues. The CDR3, as DNA: TGTGCCAGCAGCGTACGGGACAGGGGGCGGAGGACTGAAGCTTTCTTT. It codes for CASSVRDRGRRTEAFF. Drawing the rest from reference TRBV11-3 and TRBJ1-1, the complete variable domain is EAGVVQSPRYKIIEKKQPVAFWCNPISGHNTLYWYLQNLGQGPELLIRYENEEAVDDSQLPKDRFSAERLKGVDSTLKIQPAELGDSAVYLCASSVRDRGRRTEAFFGQGTRLTVV.

This clonotype was counted at least ten times. This beta chain appears as a stray read in a library generated for alpha chains; its size is not informative. The V and J genes are TRBV29-1 and TRBJ2-5, with D unclear. Trimming left V 3 bases short and J 4 bases short, with 9 bases between. Germline-derived CDR1 and CDR2 are SQVTM and ANQGSEA. The CDR3 covers 12 residues. In DNA, the CDR3 is TGCAGCGTTGATCATGGCCCAGAGACCCAGTACTTC. Translating gives CSVDHGPETQYF.

This clonotype showed up just a few times. The size of this beta chain means little, since it is a stray read in a library made for alpha chains. The rearrangement uses TRBV12-3 or TRBV12-4 and TRBJ2-7; a possible D gene is TRBD2 (5 bases). Trimming shortened V by 7 bases and J by 2 bases, and 12 bases separated the two germline ends. The length of the CDR3 is 13 residues. CDR3 region: CASNRDGPYEQYF. DNA for the CDR3: TGTGCCAGCAACCGGGATGGACCCTACGAGCAGTACTTC.